This T cell receptor beta chain appears in the sequencing data of a study of cytomegalovirus exposure and HLA in healthy donors. The PCR made use of 60 Vbeta and 13 Jbeta primers. Sequencing used immunoSEQ multiplex PCR; TCRdb keeps in-frame clones, though not all of them. The data contain more than 150,000 clones, just under 80% of them singletons. Everyone who donated was a healthy bone marrow donor. This clone has just one count. The V end lost 2 bases, the J end lost 1 base, and 14 bases lay between the germline ends. Germline V lookup: CDR1 SGHAT, CDR2 FQNNGV. The CDR3 is 17 residues long. This rearrangement joins TRBV11-2 to TRBJ2-2; no firm D call. The sequenced sample was PBMCs. This clonotype originated in a woman in her forties or fifties in good health and CMV-seropositive. CDR3 region: CASSLSRLSGNTGELFF. The CDR3 nucleotides read TGTGCCAGCAGCTTATCCCGCCTCTCAGGGAACACCGGGGAGCTGTTTTTT.